This is a list of T cell receptor beta chains from one sample in a study of blood T cell repertoires in COVID-19. Clones were read by immunoSEQ multiplex PCR, and TCRdb kept only the in-frame ones, dropping some. The repertoire holds 200,000 to 250,000 clones, with roughly nine tenths as singletons. The sequenced material came from peripheral blood. The origin of the receptors is a man between 60 and 70 years old with acute or convalescent COVID-19. Both conserved end residues are part of each CDR3. The order of the fields is J gene, V gene, clone size, D gene, CDR3 length, CDR3 protein, CDR3 DNA. D genes are given only for firm matches. Clone size is shown for a subset of rows, as once, few, many or a class of expanded clone.

J: TRBJ2-7; V: TRBV5-6; size: NA; D: NA; length: 15; CDR3: CASSPPPGESYEQYF; DNA: TGTGCCAGCAGCCCACCACCGGGAGAGTCCTACGAGCAGTACTTC
J: TRBJ1-2; V: TRBV14; size: NA; D: TRBD1; length: 16; CDR3: CASSLTPTGAEYGYTF; DNA: TGTGCCAGCAGCCTTACCCCTACAGGGGCGGAATATGGCTACACCTTC
J: TRBJ2-7; V: TRBV24-1; size: NA; D: TRBD1; length: 14; CDR3: CATSGRTGDYEQYF; DNA: TGTGCCACCAGTGGCCGGACAGGGGACTACGAGCAGTACTTC
J: TRBJ2-3; V: TRBV19; size: NA; D: NA; length: 14; CDR3: CASSIVENTDTQYF; DNA: TGTGCCAGTAGTATAGTGGAGAACACAGATACGCAGTATTTT
J: TRBJ1-2; V: TRBV5-6; size: NA; D: NA; length: 15; CDR3: CASSPPGEGSYGYTF; DNA: TGTGCCAGCAGCCCACCGGGAGAGGGTAGCTATGGCTACACCTTC
J: TRBJ1-1; V: TRBV19; size: NA; D: TRBD1; length: 13; CDR3: CASSEQGVTEAFF; DNA: TGTGCCAGTAGTGAACAGGGGGTCACTGAAGCTTTCTTT
J: TRBJ2-5; V: TRBV11-3; size: NA; D: TRBD2; length: 18; CDR3: CASSFGFSGRAPRETQYF; DNA: TGTGCCAGCAGCTTTGGCTTTAGCGGGAGGGCCCCAAGAGAGACCCAGTACTTC
J: TRBJ2-7; V: TRBV5-6; size: NA; D: NA; length: 16; CDR3: CASSPPWGEAMYEQYF; DNA: TGTGCCAGCAGCCCTCCCTGGGGGGAAGCAATGTACGAGCAGTACTTC
J: TRBJ1-5; V: TRBV27; size: NA; D: NA; length: 15; CDR3: CASSLLAGANQPQHF; DNA: TGTGCCAGCAGTTTACTAGCAGGGGCCAATCAGCCCCAGCATTTT
J: TRBJ1-2; V: TRBV28; size: NA; D: TRBD1; length: 14; CDR3: CASTRTGFNYGYTF; DNA: TGTGCCAGTACCCGGACAGGGTTTAACTATGGCTACACCTTC
J: TRBJ2-3; V: TRBV7-2; size: NA; D: TRBD1; length: 15; CDR3: CASSRDRGRTDTQYF; DNA: TGTGCCAGCAGCCGTGACAGGGGCCGAACAGATACGCAGTATTTT
J: TRBJ1-1; V: TRBV9; size: once; D: NA; length: 16; CDR3: CASSLEGYSGNTEAFF; DNA: TGTGCCAGCAGCCTAGAGGGGTACTCGGGGAACACTGAAGCTTTCTTT
J: TRBJ1-2; V: TRBV30; size: NA; D: NA; length: 13; CDR3: CAWSAQSRGGYTF; DNA: TGTGCCTGGAGCGCACAGTCCCGCGGGGGCTACACCTTC
J: TRBJ2-3; V: TRBV27; size: NA; D: TRBD1; length: 13; CDR3: CASSLGPTGTQYF; DNA: TGTGCCAGCAGTTTGGGACCGACAGGGACGCAGTATTTT
J: TRBJ2-7; V: TRBV27; size: NA; D: TRBD1; length: 14; CDR3: CASSLRTGGNEQYF; DNA: TGTGCCAGCAGTTTAAGGACAGGGGGCAACGAGCAGTACTTC
J: TRBJ1-5; V: TRBV19; size: NA; D: NA; length: 15; CDR3: CASSWGDYSNQPQHF; DNA: TGTGCCAGTAGTTGGGGGGACTATAGCAATCAGCCCCAGCATTTT
J: TRBJ2-1; V: TRBV15; size: NA; D: NA; length: 17; CDR3: CATSRPPGDPGGNEQFF; DNA: TGTGCCACCAGCAGGCCCCCGGGGGACCCTGGTGGAAATGAGCAGTTCTTC
J: TRBJ1-6; V: TRBV7-9; size: NA; D: TRBD1; length: 15; CDR3: CASSLGQGAGSPLHF; DNA: TGTGCCAGCAGCTTAGGACAGGGGGCTGGGTCACCCCTCCACTTT
J: TRBJ2-1; V: TRBV6-5; size: NA; D: NA; length: 11; CDR3: CASSPRGEQFF; DNA: TGTGCCAGCAGTCCCCGGGGAGAGCAGTTCTTC
J: TRBJ1-5; V: TRBV19; size: once; D: NA; length: 16; CDR3: CASSLPQGGGNQPQHF; DNA: TGTGCCAGTAGTCTCCCGCAGGGTGGGGGCAATCAGCCCCAGCATTTT
J: TRBJ2-6; V: TRBV19; size: NA; D: NA; length: 16; CDR3: CASSIQGFSGANVLTF; DNA: TGTGCCAGTAGTATCCAGGGGTTCTCTGGGGCCAACGTCCTGACTTTC
J: TRBJ1-1; V: TRBV28; size: NA; D: NA; length: 17; CDR3: CASSLWGGDLTNTEAFF; DNA: TGTGCCAGCAGTTTATGGGGGGGTGACCTCACGAACACTGAAGCTTTCTTT
J: TRBJ2-7; V: TRBV7-9; size: many; D: NA; length: 14; CDR3: CASSLTQATYEQYF; DNA: TGTGCCAGCAGCTTAACCCAGGCCACCTACGAGCAGTACTTC
J: TRBJ2-7; V: TRBV4-3; size: NA; D: TRBD1; length: 15; CDR3: CASSQGQGESYEQYF; DNA: TGCGCCAGCAGCCAAGGGCAGGGGGAATCCTACGAGCAGTACTTC
J: TRBJ1-5; V: TRBV5-1; size: NA; D: NA; length: 15; CDR3: CASSLVAGSNQPQHF; DNA: TGCGCCAGCAGCTTGGTGGCAGGGAGCAATCAGCCCCAGCATTTT
J: TRBJ2-1; V: TRBV18; size: NA; D: TRBD1; length: 15; CDR3: CASSRSGGIQNEQFF; DNA: TGTGCCAGCTCACGCTCAGGGGGCATTCAGAATGAGCAGTTCTTC
J: TRBJ1-1; V: TRBV7-2; size: NA; D: TRBD1; length: 17; CDR3: CASSRAYPGTVEGEAFF; DNA: TGTGCCAGCAGCAGGGCCTACCCAGGGACAGTCGAAGGTGAAGCTTTCTTT
J: TRBJ2-7; V: TRBV10-2; size: NA; D: TRBD2; length: 18; CDR3: CASRPGTSGSSSSYEQYF; DNA: TGCGCCAGCAGGCCCGGGACTAGCGGGAGCTCAAGCTCCTACGAGCAGTACTTC
J: TRBJ1-6; V: TRBV4-2; size: NA; D: NA; length: 14; CDR3: CASSQDPLNSPLHF; DNA: TGTGCCAGCAGCCAAGACCCCCTAAATTCACCCCTCCACTTT
J: TRBJ1-1; V: TRBV19; size: NA; D: NA; length: 15; CDR3: CASSVTGTSGTEAFF; DNA: TGTGCCAGTAGTGTTACCGGGACATCGGGCACTGAAGCTTTCTTT
J: TRBJ2-3; V: TRBV7-8; size: NA; D: TRBD1; length: 15; CDR3: CASSFQTGEIDTQYF; DNA: TGTGCCAGCAGCTTCCAGACAGGGGAAATAGATACGCAGTATTTT
J: TRBJ1-1; V: TRBV7-8; size: NA; D: TRBD1; length: 16; CDR3: CASSLGLGQGSTEAFF; DNA: TGTGCCAGCAGCTTAGGCCTGGGACAGGGGAGCACTGAAGCTTTCTTT
J: TRBJ1-1; V: TRBV6-2/TRBV6-3; size: NA; D: TRBD1; length: 17; CDR3: CASSYSIGTGGHTEAFF; DNA: TGTGCCAGCAGTTACTCGATAGGGACAGGGGGTCACACTGAAGCTTTCTTT
J: TRBJ1-5; V: TRBV27; size: NA; D: NA; length: 16; CDR3: CASSLSGGISNQPQHF; DNA: TGTGCCAGCAGTTTATCGGGGGGGATAAGCAATCAGCCCCAGCATTTT
J: TRBJ2-1; V: TRBV7-2; size: NA; D: TRBD2; length: 18; CDR3: CASTAAGLAGKPYNEQFF; DNA: TGTGCCAGCACCGCGGCGGGACTAGCGGGAAAGCCTTACAATGAGCAGTTCTTC
J: TRBJ2-7; V: TRBV5-6; size: NA; D: TRBD2; length: 15; CDR3: CASSASGRRGHEQYF; DNA: TGTGCCAGCAGCGCGAGCGGGAGGAGGGGCCACGAGCAGTACTTC
J: TRBJ2-5; V: TRBV28; size: NA; D: TRBD2; length: 18; CDR3: CASSLWGTSGALRETQYF; DNA: TGTGCCAGCAGTTTATGGGGGACTAGCGGGGCCCTAAGAGAGACCCAGTACTTC
J: TRBJ1-4; V: TRBV6-1; size: once; D: NA; length: 14; CDR3: CASRPDGSREKLFF; DNA: TGTGCCAGCAGGCCTGACGGGTCAAGGGAAAAACTGTTTTTT
J: TRBJ2-5; V: TRBV7-3; size: NA; D: NA; length: 13; CDR3: CASSFASQETQYF; DNA: TGTGCCAGCAGCTTCGCCAGTCAAGAGACCCAGTACTTC
J: TRBJ1-1; V: TRBV6-6; size: NA; D: NA; length: 13; CDR3: CASCLDWNTEAFF; DNA: TGTGCCAGCTGCCTTGACTGGAACACTGAAGCTTTCTTT
J: TRBJ1-1; V: TRBV7-3; size: NA; D: NA; length: 15; CDR3: CASSLRPRRVTEAFF; DNA: TGTGCCAGCAGCTTACGGCCTAGACGCGTGACTGAAGCTTTCTTT
J: TRBJ2-6; V: TRBV7-9; size: NA; D: NA; length: 18; CDR3: CASNNEGAESSGANVLTF; DNA: TGTGCCAGCAACAATGAAGGGGCGGAGAGCTCTGGGGCCAACGTCCTGACTTTC
J: TRBJ1-2; V: TRBV10-3; size: NA; D: NA; length: 15; CDR3: CAISEPGGGDYGYTF; DNA: TGTGCCATCAGTGAGCCCGGGGGGGGCGACTATGGCTACACCTTC
J: TRBJ1-5; V: TRBV4-2; size: NA; D: NA; length: 15; CDR3: CASSQVDRSNQPQHF; DNA: TGTGCCAGCAGCCAAGTTGACAGAAGCAATCAGCCCCAGCATTTT
J: TRBJ1-5; V: TRBV6-5; size: NA; D: NA; length: 15; CDR3: CASSYGRASNQPQHF; DNA: TGTGCCAGCAGTTACGGCAGGGCGAGCAATCAGCCCCAGCATTTT